These 23 T cell receptor beta chains originate from one sample sequenced in a study. Each CDR3 protein gets one entry after TCRdb re-called the RT-PCR reads with MiXCR. The sample carries about 700,000 distinct CDR3 sequences, about 14% recorded once. Sequenced sample: memory CD4+ T cells from blood. These TCRs come from a female donor in good health, serving as a healthy control.

The table lists this clonotype with a few counts. The J gene is TRBJ2-7, the V gene TRBV20-1; TRBD1 matches at 11 bases. The CDR3 totals 14 residues. Trimming removed 6 bases from V and 3 bases from J; junction bases left unmatched: 7. Germline V gene sequence: CDR1 DFQATT, CDR2 SNEGSKA (reference sequence). CDR3 nucleotides: TGCAGTGCCTCCAGGACAGGGGGCGACTACGAGCAGTACTTC. As protein: CSASRTGGDYEQYF.

Ten or more counts support this clonotype. The rearrangement uses TRBV5-1 and TRBJ2-1; 9 bases are a match to TRBD2. J lost 1 base, V lost 4 bases, and 6 bases had no gene match. The V gene's germline CDR1 is SGHRS and CDR2 YFSETQ. The CDR3 sequence is 16 residues long. CDR3 sequence (DNA): TGCGCCAGCAGCCGAATAGCGGGAGAGTCCTACAATGAGCAGTTCTTC. It codes for CASSRIAGESYNEQFF. Drawing the rest from reference TRBV5-1 and TRBJ2-1, the complete variable domain is KAGVTQTPRYLIKTRGQQVTLSCSPISGHRSVSWYQQTPGQGLQFLFEYFSETQRNKGNFPGRFSGRQFSNSRSEMNVSTLELGDSALYLCASSRIAGESYNEQFFGPGTRLTVL.

The genes are TRBV7-2 and TRBJ1-5; 11 nucleotides line up with TRBD1. V dropped 2 bases and J dropped 7; count of bases not matched to a gene: 7. There are 16 residues in the CDR3. Germline assignment: CDR1 SGHTA and CDR2 FQGNSA. CDR3 coding DNA: TGTGCCAGCAGCTTATATGGGACAGGGGGGCCCCAGCCCCAGCATTTT. It is translated as CASSLYGTGGPQPQHF.

Only a few counts were recorded for this clonotype. CDR3: CASRGTGRGTEAFF. For the CDR3, the DNA is TGTGCCAGCAGAGGGACAGGTCGGGGAACTGAAGCTTTCTTT. This chain uses TRBV12-3 or TRBV12-4 with TRBJ1-1; 8 positions agree with TRBD1. This CDR3 spans 14 amino acids. V gave up 6 bases and J gave up 5 bases; unmatched junction bases: 8.

In this sample, this clonotype turned up many times. This chain connects TRBV5-6 to TRBJ2-3, with 12 nucleotides matching TRBD2. CDR3 length: 17 amino acids. The J segment lost 3 bases and the V segment lost 4 bases, leaving 9 bases of the junction unmatched. CDR1 is SGHDT and CDR2 is YYEEEE in the germline V gene. The CDR3 bases are TGTGCCAGCAGCCCCAGCGGACTAGCGGGATTTACAGATACGCAGTATTTT. Residues: CASSPSGLAGFTDTQYF.

Only a few counts were recorded for this clonotype. The chain has TRBV20-1 and TRBJ2-3; 7 bases agree with TRBD1. CDR3 length equals 13 residues. V shed 3 bases, J shed 4 bases, and the junction held 4 bases outside the gene matches. Germline V lookup: CDR1 DFQATT, CDR2 SNEGSKA (reference sequence). CDR3: CSARLQGADTQYF. CDR3 nucleotide sequence: TGCAGTGCTAGGCTTCAGGGGGCAGATACGCAGTATTTT.

This clonotype was seen more than once but under ten times. The rearrangement uses TRBV24-1 and TRBJ2-3; a weak D match, TRBD1 (6 bases). Trimming pared 0 bases from V and 0 bases from J, leaving 12 bases between. Germline V lookup: CDR1 KGHDR, CDR2 SFDVKD. CDR3 size: 17 residues. CDR3: CATSDLVGAQSTDTQYF. CDR3 nucleotides: TGTGCCACCAGTGATTTGGTGGGGGCCCAGAGCACAGATACGCAGTATTTT.

This clonotype occurred many times. V and J are TRBV7-2 and TRBJ1-2; 7 bases are a match to TRBD1. The CDR3 is 14 amino acids. From germline, CDR1 is SGHTA and CDR2 FQGNSA. The J segment lost 5 bases and the V segment lost 2 bases, leaving 5 bases of the junction unmatched. The CDR3: CASSLTGEGYGYTF. In DNA, the CDR3 is TGTGCCAGCAGCTTAACAGGGGAAGGGTATGGCTACACCTTC.

This chain connects TRBV24-1 to TRBJ2-7; 9 nucleotides line up with TRBD1. CDR3 length: 14 amino acids. The germline V gene has CDR1 KGHDR and CDR2 SFDVKD. Unmatched junction bases numbered 6, after V lost 7 bases and J lost 3 bases. The CDR3 bases are TGTGCCACCAGCCGGACAGGGGATATCTACGAGCAGTACTTC. It codes for CATSRTGDIYEQYF.

This chain links TRBV15 with TRBJ2-1, with 11 bases identical to TRBD2. The CDR3 length is 15 residues. CDR1 is LNHNV, CDR2 YYDKDF, per germline (reference sequence). The V and J ends lost 3 bases and 3 bases, in that order; junction bases with no gene match: 1. CDR3 DNA: TGTGCCACCAGCAGTACTAGCGGGAGCTACAATGAGCAGTTCTTC. Translating gives CATSSTSGSYNEQFF. Combining the CDR3 with reference TRBV15 and TRBJ2-1 gives the whole variable domain DAMVIQNPRYQVTQFGKPVTLSCSQTLNHNVMYWYQQKSSQAPKLLFHYYDKDFNNEADTPDNFQSRRPNTSFCFLDIRSPGLGDTAMYLCATSSTSGSYNEQFFGPGTRLTVL.

A note on this clonotype: This may be a read error: a much more frequent sequence differs by one nucleotide. The chain has TRBV29-1 and TRBJ2-1; TRBD2 agrees at 7 bases. The CDR3 runs 13 residues. The germline V gene encodes CDR1 SQVTM and CDR2 ANQGSEA. DNA for the CDR3: TGCGGCGTTGTTGGGACTATAGGAAATGAGCAGTTCTTC. It yields the protein CGVVGTIGNEQFF.

This chain uses TRBV25-1 with TRBJ1-5, with D possibly TRBD1 on 5 matching bases. The CDR3 loop spans 14 amino acids. CDR1 MGHDK and CDR2 SYGVNS come from the germline V gene. Trimming stripped 6 bases from V and 3 bases from J, with 12 bases between. The CDR3 protein is CASSERQLNQPQHF. CDR3 in DNA: TGTGCCAGCAGCGAGAGACAGCTCAATCAGCCCCAGCATTTT.

This chain joins TRBV10-3 and TRBJ1-2; D gene unclear. The CDR3 contains 15 residues. V dropped 4 bases and J dropped 1 base, with 13 bases sitting between them. CDR1 is ENHRY and CDR2 is SYGVKD in the germline V gene. CDR3 loop: CAISVSFGDNYGYTF. The CDR3 nucleotides read TGTGCCATCAGTGTTTCGTTTGGAGATAACTATGGCTACACCTTC.

The chain carries TRBV2 and TRBJ2-7; the D gene is possibly TRBD2 (6 bases). The ends were cut back, 7 bases at V and 5 bases at J, with 15 bases in the middle. The CDR3 covers 13 residues. CDR1 is SNHLY and CDR2 is FYNNEI in the germline V gene. CDR3 residues: CASMRGESDEQYF. The CDR3 coding sequence is TGTGCCAGCATGCGCGGGGAATCTGACGAGCAGTACTTC.

This clonotype was counted many times. The CDR3 nucleotides are TGTGCCAGCAGGGGGTCCGGGACTAGCGGGAGTCTTTCCTACGAGCAGTACTTC. It is translated as CASRGSGTSGSLSYEQYF. The genes are TRBV6-1 and TRBJ2-7, with 14 bases aligning to TRBD2. Looked up from germline, CDR1 is MNHNS and CDR2 is SASEGT. V dropped 6 bases and J dropped 1; count of bases not matched to a gene: 11. The CDR3 runs 18 residues.

This clonotype has just a few counts. The rearrangement joins TRBV12-3 or TRBV12-4 to TRBJ2-1, with 13 bases matching TRBD2. The CDR3 runs 16 residues. The ends lost 5 bases at V and 4 bases at J; junction bases unmatched: 5. This chain's CDR3 is CASSGGTSGVYNEQFF. The CDR3, as DNA: TGTGCCAGCAGTGGGGGGACTAGCGGGGTATACAATGAGCAGTTCTTC.

This clonotype was observed many times. The chain is built from TRBV10-3 and TRBJ1-1; a weak D match, TRBD1 (5 bases). V was pared by 0 bases and J by 4 bases, with 9 bases between. This CDR3 contains 14 residues. Germline assignment: CDR1 ENHRY and CDR2 SYGVKD. CDR3 amino acids: CAISESVGVTEAFF. DNA of the CDR3: TGTGCCATCAGTGAGTCGGTAGGGGTCACTGAAGCTTTCTTT.

This clonotype has at least ten counts. The V call is TRBV12-3 or TRBV12-4, the J call TRBJ2-5, with D tentatively TRBD1 (6 bases). CDR3 length equals 15 residues. Between the trimmed V and J ends, which lost 8 bases and 0 bases, there was a span of 16 bases. This chain's CDR3 is CASGSGTQYQETQYF. The CDR3, as DNA: TGTGCCAGCGGATCCGGGACACAGTACCAAGAGACCCAGTACTTC.

DNA of the CDR3: TGTGCCAGCACTGTGGCGGGAGGAGTAGGGGCAGATACGCAGTATTTT. This translates into CASTVAGGVGADTQYF. The chain links TRBV13 to TRBJ2-3, with 8 bases aligning to TRBD2. Germline CDR1 PRHDT, CDR2 FYEKMQ (reference sequence). The CDR3 loop spans 16 amino acids. J was trimmed by 4 bases and V by 7 bases; bases with no gene match: 13.

The rearrangement uses TRBV20-1 and TRBJ2-3; 7 nucleotides agree with TRBD2. Per germline, CDR1 DFQATT and CDR2 SNEGSKA (reference sequence). This CDR3 spans 16 amino acids. V lost 5 bases to trimming and J lost 1 base; unmatched junction nucleotides: 12. The CDR3, as DNA: TGCAGTGCTGGCATAGCGGGCCTCAGAGGCACAGATACGCAGTATTTT. Amino acids: CSAGIAGLRGTDTQYF.

In this sample, this clonotype turned up a few times. The chain has TRBV7-2 and TRBJ2-7, with 7 bases fitting TRBD1. This CDR3 is built from 15 residues. Trimming removed 0 bases from V and 2 bases from J; junction bases left unmatched: 4. Germline assignment: CDR1 SGHTA and CDR2 FQGNSA. The CDR3 DNA follows: TGTGCCAGCAGCTTAGCTGTGGACAGGACCTACGAGCAGTACTTC. It encodes CASSLAVDRTYEQYF.

The chain joins TRBV24-1 to TRBJ1-2; D is perhaps TRBD1 (6 bases). This CDR3 region has 13 residues. Germline CDR1 reads KGHDR; CDR2 reads SFDVKD. Trimming took 5 bases from V and 4 from J, leaving 10 bases between them. CDR3 loop: CATSVQGSYGYTF. CDR3 sequence (DNA): TGTGCCACCAGTGTACAGGGCTCCTATGGCTACACCTTC.

The V call is TRBV20-1, the J call TRBJ2-1; 9 positions agree with TRBD2. The CDR3 extends over 15 amino acids. Germline CDR1 DFQATT, CDR2 SNEGSKA (reference sequence). With 0 bases clipped from V and 4 bases from J, the junction kept 4 bases outside the gene matches. CDR3 region: CSAREGGRGYNEQFF. Written as DNA, the CDR3 is TGCAGTGCTAGAGAGGGCGGGAGGGGATACAATGAGCAGTTCTTC.